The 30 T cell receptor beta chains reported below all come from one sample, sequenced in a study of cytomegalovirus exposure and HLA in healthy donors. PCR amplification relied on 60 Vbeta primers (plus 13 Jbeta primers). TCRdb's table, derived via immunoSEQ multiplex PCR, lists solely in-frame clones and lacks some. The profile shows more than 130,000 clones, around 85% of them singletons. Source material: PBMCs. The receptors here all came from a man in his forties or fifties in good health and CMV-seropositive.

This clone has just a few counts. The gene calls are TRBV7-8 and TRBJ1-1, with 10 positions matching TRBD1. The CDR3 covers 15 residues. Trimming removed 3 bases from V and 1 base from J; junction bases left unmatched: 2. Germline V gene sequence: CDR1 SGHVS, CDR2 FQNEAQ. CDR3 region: CASSFRQGANTEAFF. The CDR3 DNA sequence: TGTGCCAGCAGCTTCCGACAGGGGGCGAACACTGAAGCTTTCTTT.

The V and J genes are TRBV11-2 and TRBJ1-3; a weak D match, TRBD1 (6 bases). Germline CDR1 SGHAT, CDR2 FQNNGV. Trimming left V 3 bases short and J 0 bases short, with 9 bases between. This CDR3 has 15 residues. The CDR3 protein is CASSFTRGSGNTIYF. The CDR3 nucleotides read TGTGCCAGCAGCTTTACCAGGGGCTCTGGAAACACCATATATTTT.

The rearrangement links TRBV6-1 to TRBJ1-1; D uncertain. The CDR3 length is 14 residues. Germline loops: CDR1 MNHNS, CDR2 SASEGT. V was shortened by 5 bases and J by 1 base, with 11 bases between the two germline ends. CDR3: CASSKVSQNTEAFF. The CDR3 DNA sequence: TGTGCCAGCAGTAAAGTGTCCCAGAACACTGAAGCTTTCTTT.

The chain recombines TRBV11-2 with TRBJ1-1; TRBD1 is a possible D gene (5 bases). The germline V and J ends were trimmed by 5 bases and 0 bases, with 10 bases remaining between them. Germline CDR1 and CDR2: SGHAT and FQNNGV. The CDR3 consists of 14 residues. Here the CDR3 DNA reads TGTGCCAGCAGCCGGGGACTAATGAACACTGAAGCTTTCTTT. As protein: CASSRGLMNTEAFF.

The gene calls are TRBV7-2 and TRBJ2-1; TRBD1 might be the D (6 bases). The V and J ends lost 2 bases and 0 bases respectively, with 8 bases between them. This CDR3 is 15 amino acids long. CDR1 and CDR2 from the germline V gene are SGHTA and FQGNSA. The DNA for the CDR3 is TGTGCCAGCAGCTTAAGCAGGGGCTCCTACAATGAGCAGTTCTTC. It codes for CASSLSRGSYNEQFF.

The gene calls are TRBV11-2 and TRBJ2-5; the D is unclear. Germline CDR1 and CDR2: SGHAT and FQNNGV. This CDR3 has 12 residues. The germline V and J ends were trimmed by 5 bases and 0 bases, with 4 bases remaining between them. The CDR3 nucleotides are TGTGCCAGCAGCGAGTACCAAGAGACCCAGTACTTC. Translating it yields CASSEYQETQYF.

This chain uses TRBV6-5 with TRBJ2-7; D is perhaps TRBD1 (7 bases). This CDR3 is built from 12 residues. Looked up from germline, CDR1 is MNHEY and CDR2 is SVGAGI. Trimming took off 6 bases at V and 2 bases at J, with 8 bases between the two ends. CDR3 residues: CASSRGAYEQYF. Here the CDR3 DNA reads TGTGCCAGCAGCAGGGGGGCCTACGAGCAGTACTTC.

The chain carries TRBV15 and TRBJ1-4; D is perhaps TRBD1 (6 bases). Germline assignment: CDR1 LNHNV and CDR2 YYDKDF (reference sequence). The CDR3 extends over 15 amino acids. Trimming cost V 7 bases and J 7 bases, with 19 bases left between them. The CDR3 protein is CATKNTGQRAEKLFF. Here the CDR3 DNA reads TGTGCCACCAAGAATACAGGGCAGCGCGCTGAAAAACTGTTTTTT.

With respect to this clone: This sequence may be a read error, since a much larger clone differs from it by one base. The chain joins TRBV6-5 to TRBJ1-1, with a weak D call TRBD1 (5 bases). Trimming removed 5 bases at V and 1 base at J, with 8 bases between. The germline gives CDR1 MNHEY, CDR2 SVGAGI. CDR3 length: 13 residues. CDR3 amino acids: CASSGAKNTEAFF. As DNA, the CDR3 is TGTGCCAGCAGTGGGGCAAAGAACACTGAAGCTTTCTTT.

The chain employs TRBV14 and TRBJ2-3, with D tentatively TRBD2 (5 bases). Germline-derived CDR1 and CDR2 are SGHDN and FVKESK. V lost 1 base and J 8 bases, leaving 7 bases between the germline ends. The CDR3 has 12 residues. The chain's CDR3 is CASSQGRGTQYF. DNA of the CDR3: TGTGCCAGCAGCCAAGGACGGGGTACGCAGTATTTT.

The CDR3: CASSLGQGAHEQYF. CDR3 coding DNA: TGTGCCAGCAGCTTGGGACAGGGGGCACACGAGCAGTACTTC. The V call is TRBV11-2, the J call TRBJ2-7; 12 positions match TRBD1. With V trimmed by 3 bases and J by 5 bases, 2 bases remained unmatched. The CDR3 consists of 14 residues. Germline V gives CDR1 SGHAT, CDR2 FQNNGV.

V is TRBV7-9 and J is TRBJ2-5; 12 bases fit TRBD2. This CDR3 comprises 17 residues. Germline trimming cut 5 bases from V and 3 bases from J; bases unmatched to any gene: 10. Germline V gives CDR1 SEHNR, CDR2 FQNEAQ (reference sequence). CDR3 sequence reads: CASSPTSGRDWEETQYF. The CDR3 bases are TGTGCCAGCAGCCCGACTAGCGGGAGAGATTGGGAAGAGACCCAGTACTTC.

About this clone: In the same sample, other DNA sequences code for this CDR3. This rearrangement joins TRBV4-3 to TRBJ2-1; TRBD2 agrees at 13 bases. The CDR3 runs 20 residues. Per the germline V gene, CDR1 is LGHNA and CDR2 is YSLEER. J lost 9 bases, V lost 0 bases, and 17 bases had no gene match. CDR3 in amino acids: CASSQDRLAGGGVGVGEQFF. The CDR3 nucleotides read TGCGCCAGCAGCCAAGATAGACTAGCGGGGGGCGGGGTTGGGGTGGGTGAGCAGTTCTTC.

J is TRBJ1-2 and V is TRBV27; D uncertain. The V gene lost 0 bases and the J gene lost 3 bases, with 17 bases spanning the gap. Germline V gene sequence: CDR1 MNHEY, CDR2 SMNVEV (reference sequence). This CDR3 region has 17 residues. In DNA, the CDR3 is TGTGCCAGCAGTTTATCCTGGTTCTTCGGGAGCCACTATGGCTACACCTTC. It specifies CASSLSWFFGSHYGYTF.

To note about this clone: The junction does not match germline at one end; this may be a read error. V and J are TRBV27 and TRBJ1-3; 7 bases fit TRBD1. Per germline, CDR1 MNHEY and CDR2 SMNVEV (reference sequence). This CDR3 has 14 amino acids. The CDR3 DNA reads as TGTGCCAGTAGTTTTAGGGGGCTGGGAAACACCATATATTTT. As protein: CASSFRGLGNTIYF.

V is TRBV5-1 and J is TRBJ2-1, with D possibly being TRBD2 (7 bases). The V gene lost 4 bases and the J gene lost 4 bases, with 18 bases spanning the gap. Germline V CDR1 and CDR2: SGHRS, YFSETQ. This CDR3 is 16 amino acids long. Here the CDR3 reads CASSRLAGGAYNEQFF. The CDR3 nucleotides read TGCGCCAGCAGCCGACTTGCTGGGGGGGCTTACAATGAGCAGTTCTTC.

In DNA, the CDR3 is TGTGCCAGCAGCTTTGTTTGGACTAGCGGGAACACCGGGGAGCTGTTTTTT. Translation gives CASSFVWTSGNTGELFF. This chain joins TRBV12-1 and TRBJ2-2; no DNA check was done on the table's D call, TRBD2. TRBV12-1 counts as a pseudogene. This CDR3 comprises 17 residues.

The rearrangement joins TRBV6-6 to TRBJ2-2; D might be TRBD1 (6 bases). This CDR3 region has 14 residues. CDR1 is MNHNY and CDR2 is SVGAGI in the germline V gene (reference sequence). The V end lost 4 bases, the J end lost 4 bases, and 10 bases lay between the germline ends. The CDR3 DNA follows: TGTGCCAGCAGTTCCGGACAGAGCACCGGGGAGCTGTTTTTT. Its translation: CASSSGQSTGELFF.

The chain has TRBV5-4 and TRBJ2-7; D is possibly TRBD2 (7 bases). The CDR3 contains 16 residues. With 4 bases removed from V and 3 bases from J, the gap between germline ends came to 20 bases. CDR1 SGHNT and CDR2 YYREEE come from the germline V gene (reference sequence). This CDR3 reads CASSRGGASGYYEQYF. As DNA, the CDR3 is TGTGCCAGCAGCCGTGGGGGGGCTAGCGGTTACTACGAGCAGTACTTC.

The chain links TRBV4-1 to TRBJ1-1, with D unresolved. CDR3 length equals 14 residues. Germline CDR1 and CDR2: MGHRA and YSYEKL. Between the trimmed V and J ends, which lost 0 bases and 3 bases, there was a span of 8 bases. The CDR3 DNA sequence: TGCGCCAGCAGCCAAGATGAGTCTTACACTGAAGCTTTCTTT. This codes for CASSQDESYTEAFF.

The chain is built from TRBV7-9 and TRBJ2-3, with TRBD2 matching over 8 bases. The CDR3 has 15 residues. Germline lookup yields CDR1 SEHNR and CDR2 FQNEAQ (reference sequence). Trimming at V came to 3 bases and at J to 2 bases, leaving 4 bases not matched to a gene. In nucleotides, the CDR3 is TGTGCCAGCAGCTTCCGACTAGCGTCCACAGATACGCAGTATTTT. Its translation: CASSFRLASTDTQYF.

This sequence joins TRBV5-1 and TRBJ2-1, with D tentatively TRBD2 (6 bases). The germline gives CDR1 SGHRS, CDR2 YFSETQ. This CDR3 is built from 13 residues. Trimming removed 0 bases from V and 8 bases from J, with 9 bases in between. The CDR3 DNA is TGCGCCAGCAGCTTGGCCGGGGGATATGAGCAGTTCTTC. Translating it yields CASSLAGGYEQFF.

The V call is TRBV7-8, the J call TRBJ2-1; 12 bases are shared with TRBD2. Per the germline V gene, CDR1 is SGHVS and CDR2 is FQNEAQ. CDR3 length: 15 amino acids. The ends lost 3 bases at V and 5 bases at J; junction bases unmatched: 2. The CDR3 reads CASSFGLAGNNEQFF. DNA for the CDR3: TGTGCCAGCAGCTTTGGACTAGCGGGGAACAATGAGCAGTTCTTC.

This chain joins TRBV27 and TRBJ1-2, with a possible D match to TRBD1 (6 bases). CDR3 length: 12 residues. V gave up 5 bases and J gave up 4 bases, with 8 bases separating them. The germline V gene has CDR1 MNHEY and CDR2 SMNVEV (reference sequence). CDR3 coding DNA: TGTGCCAGCAGTCCGGACAGCTATGGCTACACCTTC. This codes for CASSPDSYGYTF.

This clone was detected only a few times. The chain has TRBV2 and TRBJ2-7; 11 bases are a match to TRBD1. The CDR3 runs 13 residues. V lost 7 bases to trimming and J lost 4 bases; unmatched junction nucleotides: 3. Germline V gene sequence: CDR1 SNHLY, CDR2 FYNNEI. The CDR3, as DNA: TGTGCCAGCATCCGGGACAGGGGGTACGAGCAGTACTTC. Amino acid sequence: CASIRDRGYEQYF. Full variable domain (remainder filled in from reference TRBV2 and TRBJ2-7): EPEVTQTPSHQVTQMGQEVILRCVPISNHLYFYWYRQILGQKVEFLVSFYNNEISEKSEIFDDQFSVERPDGSNFTLKIRSTKLEDSAMYFCASIRDRGYEQYFGPGTRLTVT.

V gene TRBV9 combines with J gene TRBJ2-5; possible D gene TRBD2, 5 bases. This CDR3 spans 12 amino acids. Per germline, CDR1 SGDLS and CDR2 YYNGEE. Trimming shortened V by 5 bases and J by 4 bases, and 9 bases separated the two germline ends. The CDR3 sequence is CASSSGLETQYF. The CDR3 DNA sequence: TGTGCCAGCAGTTCTGGACTAGAGACCCAGTACTTC.

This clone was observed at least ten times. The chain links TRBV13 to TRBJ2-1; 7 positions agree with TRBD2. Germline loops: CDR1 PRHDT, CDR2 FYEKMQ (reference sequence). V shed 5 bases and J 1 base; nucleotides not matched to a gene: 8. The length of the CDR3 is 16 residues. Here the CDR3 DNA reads TGTGCCAGCAGCGCCCACCTAGCGGCTTCCTACAATGAGCAGTTCTTC. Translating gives CASSAHLAASYNEQFF.

This CDR3 reads CASTREATDTQYF. CDR3 sequence (DNA): TGTGCCAGCACCCGGGAGGCCACAGATACGCAGTATTTT. This chain connects TRBV28 to TRBJ2-3; 7 nucleotides agree with TRBD2. The CDR3 is 13 residues long. Losses at the gene ends were 7 bases for V and 2 bases for J; bases not matched to a gene: 3. Germline lookup yields CDR1 MDHEN and CDR2 SYDVKM.

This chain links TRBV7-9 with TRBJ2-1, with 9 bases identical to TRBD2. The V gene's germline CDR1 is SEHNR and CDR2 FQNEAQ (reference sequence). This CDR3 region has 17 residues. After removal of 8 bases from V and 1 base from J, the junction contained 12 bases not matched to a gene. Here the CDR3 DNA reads TGTGCCAGCTTCAGGGGCGGGGGGGTTCCTTCCTACAATGAGCAGTTCTTC. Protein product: CASFRGGGVPSYNEQFF. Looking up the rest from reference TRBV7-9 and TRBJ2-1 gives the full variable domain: DTGVSQNPRHKITKRGQNVTFRCDPISEHNRLYWYRQTLGQGPEFLTYFQNEAQLEKSRLLSDRFSAERPKGSFSTLEIQRTEQGDSAMYLCASFRGGGVPSYNEQFFGPGTRLTVL.

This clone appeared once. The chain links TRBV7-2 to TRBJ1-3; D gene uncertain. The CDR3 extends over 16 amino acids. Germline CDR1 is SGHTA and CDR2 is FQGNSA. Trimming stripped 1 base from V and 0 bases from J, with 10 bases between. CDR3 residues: CASSLGAASSGNTIYF. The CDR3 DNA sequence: TGTGCCAGCAGCTTAGGGGCAGCCAGCTCTGGAAACACCATATATTTT.